Listed below are T cell receptor beta chains from one sample, sequenced in a study of shared clonotypes between healthy human individuals. Assay: immunoSEQ multiplex PCR; the TCRdb copy retains only in-frame clones and omits some. Seen here are around 1.9 million clones, 85% to 95% observed once, and the top ten hold approximately 1.6%. Sequenced input: naive CD8+ T cells from PBMCs. These receptors were collected from a man younger than 35 in good health. Some clones in this sample may be carry-over from other donors' samples. Each CDR3 is given with its conserved first and last residue. The D gene is left open where the match is weak. Rows may omit the clone size; those that give it use once, few, many or a size class.

.,once,TRBV29-1,TRBJ2-3,TGCAGCGCCCGGGTTGGGCCTAGCACAGATACGCAGTATTTT,CSARVGPSTDTQYF
TRBD1,.,TRBV13,TRBJ1-1,TGTGCCAGCAGGGACAGGATGAACACTGAAGCTTTCTTT,CASRDRMNTEAFF
TRBD1,.,TRBV9,TRBJ2-2,TGTGCCAGCAGCCCTCGGACAGGAGAGAACACCGGGGAGCTGTTTTTT,CASSPRTGENTGELFF
TRBD2,.,TRBV15,TRBJ2-7,TGTGCCACCAGCAGAATCGGGGGACTAGCCTCCGAGCAGTACTTC,CATSRIGGLASEQYF
TRBD2,.,TRBV27,TRBJ2-3,TGTGCCAGCAGCCCGACTAGCGGGACGCAACACGTAGATACGCAGTATTTT,CASSPTSGTQHVDTQYF
TRBD2,.,TRBV6-6,TRBJ2-7,TGTGCCAGCAGTTACTCGAGCGGGAGCTCCTACGAGCAGTACTTC,CASSYSSGSSYEQYF
.,.,TRBV11-2,TRBJ2-6,TGTGCCAGCAGCCTGATCTCTGGGGCCAACGTCCTGACTTTC,CASSLISGANVLTF
.,few,TRBV28,TRBJ1-5,TGTGCCAGCAGGCACGGTAATCAGCCCCAGCATTTT,CASRHGNQPQHF
.,.,TRBV11-2,TRBJ2-5,TGTGCCAGCAGCGGACAGAATCAAGAGACCCAGTACTTC,CASSGQNQETQYF
.,.,TRBV27,TRBJ1-1,TGTGCCAGCAGTCCCGGGGGGGGCACTGAAGCTTTCTTT,CASSPGGGTEAFF
TRBD1,.,TRBV7-8,TRBJ2-1,TGTGCCAGCAGCCTACTCAGGGGGAAGGTTTCCTACAATGAGCAGTTCTTC,CASSLLRGKVSYNEQFF
TRBD2,.,TRBV9,TRBJ2-1,TGTGCCAGCAGCGGGGCTAGCGGGTCGAATGAGCAGTTCTTC,CASSGASGSNEQFF
TRBD2,.,TRBV10-1,TRBJ2-7,TGCGCCAGCAGTGGGTGGGGCACTAGCGCCAGCTCCTACGAGCAGTACTTC,CASSGWGTSASSYEQYF
.,.,TRBV28,TRBJ2-5,TGTGCCAGCAGTTTCCAGACAGGTTTGGGGGAGACCCAGTACTTC,CASSFQTGLGETQYF
TRBD2,.,TRBV27,TRBJ2-3,TGTGCCAGCAGTTTATCTGTCGGGAGGGCCCCAGATACGCAGTATTTT,CASSLSVGRAPDTQYF
.,.,TRBV4-1,TRBJ2-4,TGCGCCAGCAGCCAAGCGCGAGGGAACGGGCAAAACATTCAGTACTTC,CASSQARGNGQNIQYF
.,.,TRBV4-2,TRBJ2-7,TGTGCCAGCAGCCAAGCGGGGTGGGAGGAAACCTACGAGCAGTACTTC,CASSQAGWEETYEQYF
TRBD2,.,TRBV27,TRBJ2-5,TGTGCCAGCAGTCCCCGGGGCGGGAGGCAAGAGACCCAGTACTTC,CASSPRGGRQETQYF
.,.,TRBV28,TRBJ2-2,TGTGCCAGCAGTTATTTAGAAGTCACCGGGGAGCTGTTTTTT,CASSYLEVTGELFF
.,.,TRBV29-1,TRBJ2-7,TGCAGCGTTGAGATCGGAGGGGCCTACGAGCAGTACTTC,CSVEIGGAYEQYF
.,.,TRBV7-9,TRBJ2-1,TGTGCCAGCAGCTTAGCGGAGGGACAGTACAATGAGCAGTTCTTC,CASSLAEGQYNEQFF
TRBD1,.,TRBV29-1,TRBJ1-2,TGCAGCGTTGAAGATCCCACAGGGGACTTTTATGGCTACACCTTC,CSVEDPTGDFYGYTF
.,once,TRBV30,TRBJ2-2,TGTGCCTGGACGGGGCTTGCGGAGGAGAACACCGGGGAGCTGTTTTTT,CAWTGLAEENTGELFF
TRBD1,.,TRBV9,TRBJ1-2,TGTGCCAGCAGCGCTCGGGGGGGACAGAATAACTATGGCTACACCTTC,CASSARGGQNNYGYTF
.,.,TRBV11-2,TRBJ2-1,TGTGCCAGCAGATTACGGGACGCCTACAATGAGCAGTTCTTC,CASRLRDAYNEQFF
.,.,TRBV28,TRBJ1-2,TGTGCCAGCAGTACCCAAGGGGTTTATGGCTACACCTTC,CASSTQGVYGYTF
.,.,TRBV28,TRBJ2-7,TGTGCCAGCAGTTTACGGGGATCCTACGAGCAGTACTTC,CASSLRGSYEQYF
.,.,TRBV5-1,TRBJ2-7,TGCGCCAGCAGCTTGAGCTCAGTTCGGGGTCTAACCTACGAGCAGTACTTC,CASSLSSVRGLTYEQYF
TRBD1,.,TRBV9,TRBJ2-5,TGTGCCAGCAGCCCGCGGACAGGTGGGACGGAGACCCAGTACTTC,CASSPRTGGTETQYF
.,.,TRBV5-8,TRBJ2-4,TGTGCCAGCAGCTCGTCAAGTCGAGCCAAAAACATTCAGTACTTC,CASSSSSRAKNIQYF
.,.,TRBV7-9,TRBJ1-1,TGTGCCAGCAGCTTAAGTGGGACCAACACTGAAGCTTTCTTT,CASSLSGTNTEAFF
.,.,TRBV20-1,TRBJ2-3,TGCAGTGCTAAGACAGATACGCAGTATTTT,CSAKTDTQYF
.,.,TRBV6-1,TRBJ2-7,TGTGCCAGCAGTGACAGAGGGACCTCCTACGAGCAGTACTTC,CASSDRGTSYEQYF
.,.,TRBV13,TRBJ2-1,TGTGCCAGCAGCCCGTTAAACCACAATGAGCAGTTCTTC,CASSPLNHNEQFF
.,.,TRBV27,TRBJ2-1,TGTGCCAGCAGTTTATCGCCCCATGAGCAGTTCTTC,CASSLSPHEQFF
TRBD1,.,TRBV5-1,TRBJ2-7,TGCGCCAGCAGCTTGGGCTGGACAGGGCCCGAGCAGTACTTC,CASSLGWTGPEQYF
.,.,TRBV29-1,TRBJ2-1,TGCAGCGTTTTAGGGGGTTCCGGGTTTTTCTACAATGAGCAGTTCTTC,CSVLGGSGFFYNEQFF
TRBD2,.,TRBV9,TRBJ2-3,TGTGCCAGCAGCGTAGCGGGGGTACTAGCGGGGACAGATACGCAGTATTTT,CASSVAGVLAGTDTQYF
.,few,TRBV4-1,TRBJ2-1,TGCGCCAGCAGCCACCCAGAGGGGATCTACAATGAGCAGTTCTTC,CASSHPEGIYNEQFF
TRBD2,.,TRBV5-4,TRBJ2-7,TGTGCCAGCAGCGGTGGGGGCCAGCGGGAGCAGCGCCCCTACGAGCAGTACTTC,CASSGGGQREQRPYEQYF
.,.,TRBV10-2,TRBJ1-2,TGCGCCAGCAGTGAATCCTTCGCAGGCAACTATGGCTACACCTTC,CASSESFAGNYGYTF
.,.,TRBV27,TRBJ1-1,TGTGCCAGCAGTCTATTGATGAACACTGAAGCTTTCTTT,CASSLLMNTEAFF
TRBD1,.,TRBV5-4,TRBJ2-1,TGTGCCAGCAGCCCGGGACAGGGGGCCCACAATGAGCAGTTCTTC,CASSPGQGAHNEQFF
.,.,TRBV9,TRBJ2-5,TGTGCCAGCAGCGCCCCAGCCGGGAAACAAGAGACCCAGTACTTC,CASSAPAGKQETQYF
.,.,TRBV7-8,TRBJ1-5,TGTGCCAGCAGCTTAGGTGGGGGGTCCGGTCAGCCCCAGCATTTT,CASSLGGGSGQPQHF
.,.,TRBV13,TRBJ2-3,TGTGCCAGCGCTAGGACAGACACAGATACGCAGTATTTT,CASARTDTDTQYF
.,.,TRBV27,TRBJ2-1,TGTGCCAGCAGTTTGCAGGGAATCACCTACAATGAGCAGTTCTTC,CASSLQGITYNEQFF
.,few,TRBV4-1,TRBJ1-2,TGCGCCAGCAATCCCCTGGGGTTGGACTATGGCTACACCTTC,CASNPLGLDYGYTF
.,.,TRBV7-9,TRBJ1-1,TGTGCCAGCAGCTTACGTCAGGGTGAAGCTTTCTTT,CASSLRQGEAFF
.,.,TRBV10-3,TRBJ2-1,TGTGCCATCAGTAAAACACTAGAAACTCCAACCTACAATGAGCAGTTCTTC,CAISKTLETPTYNEQFF
TRBD2,.,TRBV19,TRBJ2-2,TGTGCCAGTAGTATAAGCGGGAGGCCACCCCGGGAGCTGTTTTTT,CASSISGRPPRELFF
TRBD2,once,TRBV7-8,TRBJ2-1,TGTGCCAGCAGCTTACGACTAGCGGGAGTCATATATGAGCAGTTCTTC,CASSLRLAGVIYEQFF